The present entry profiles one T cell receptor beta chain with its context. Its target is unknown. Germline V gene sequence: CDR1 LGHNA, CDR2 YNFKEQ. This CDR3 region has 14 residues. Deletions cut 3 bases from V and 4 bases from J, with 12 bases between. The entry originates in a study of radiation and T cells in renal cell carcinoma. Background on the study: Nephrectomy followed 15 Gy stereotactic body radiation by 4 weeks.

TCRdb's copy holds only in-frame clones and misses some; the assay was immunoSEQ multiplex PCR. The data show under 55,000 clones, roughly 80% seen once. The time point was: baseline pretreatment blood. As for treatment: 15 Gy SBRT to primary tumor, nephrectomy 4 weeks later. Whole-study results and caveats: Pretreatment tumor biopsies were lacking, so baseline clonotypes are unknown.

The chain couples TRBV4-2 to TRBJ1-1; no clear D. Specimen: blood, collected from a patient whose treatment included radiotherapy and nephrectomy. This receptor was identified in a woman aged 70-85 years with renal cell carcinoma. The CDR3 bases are TGTGCCAGCAGCCATGCAGGATGGGGCACTGAAGCTTTCTTT. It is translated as CASSHAGWGTEAFF.